This TCR beta chain was retrieved from a study of T-cell memory formation after mild COVID-19. J lost 8 bases, V lost 3 bases, and 11 bases had no gene match. CDR1 SGDLS and CDR2 YYNGEE come from the germline V gene. The CDR3 is 15 amino acids. TCRdb ran MiXCR on the 5' RACE reads and lists one entry per CDR3 protein. The sample includes around 300,000 distinct CDR3 sequences, approximately 13% of them seen just once. In its sample, this clonotype was seen many times. This receptor was obtained from a man aged 18 to 30 who had mild COVID-19 (a few samples of this study predate the infection). Cell type and time point are not known. This chain connects TRBV9 to TRBJ1-1, with 9 bases fitting TRBD1. Source material: PBMCs or a T cell subset sorted from them (not recorded which). The CDR3 reads CASSEPPGTGSEAFF. CDR3 bases: TGTGCCAGCAGCGAACCCCCCGGGACAGGGTCGGAAGCTTTCTTT.